The 20 T cell receptor beta chains below all came from one sample that was sequenced in a study of shared clonotypes between healthy human individuals. Method: immunoSEQ multiplex PCR; TCRdb's copy keeps in-frame clones and lacks some. The sample lists 1.4 million or so clones, roughly 98.5% occurring once. Sequencing input: naive CD4+ T cells sorted from blood. Subset defined: CD45RA+ positively selected. These TCRs come from a man aged 30-40 years in good health.

The rearrangement uses TRBV28 and TRBJ1-1; no reliable D call. The CDR3 sequence is 14 residues long. Germline V gives CDR1 MDHEN, CDR2 SYDVKM. Trimming shortened V by 5 bases and J by 1 base, and 11 bases separated the two germline ends. Here the CDR3 reads CASSLIRRNTEAFF. CDR3 coding DNA: TGTGCCAGCAGTCTTATTCGGAGGAACACTGAAGCTTTCTTT.

Notes on this clone: The sample holds other DNA sequences that translate to the same CDR3. The rearrangement uses TRBV5-6 and TRBJ1-3; possibly TRBD1 for D (5 bases). This CDR3 spans 14 amino acids. Germline V gene data show CDR1 as SGHDT and CDR2 as YYEEEE. V was cut by 4 bases and J by 2 bases, with 10 bases left in between. CDR3 nucleotides: TGTGCCAGCAGCCTTAGGGGAACTGGAAACACCATATATTTT. Protein sequence: CASSLRGTGNTIYF.

V usage is TRBV29-1 and J usage is TRBJ2-3; D remains unclear. The V gene's germline CDR1 is SQVTM and CDR2 ANQGSEA. V was clipped by 2 bases and J by 2 bases, with 11 bases between them. The CDR3 is made up of 14 amino acids. Here the CDR3 DNA reads TGCAGCGTTGAAACCGTATGGGACACAGATACGCAGTATTTT. This translates into CSVETVWDTDTQYF.

This chain uses TRBV9 with TRBJ2-1; D may be TRBD1 (6 bases). Germline CDR1 SGDLS, CDR2 YYNGEE. V lost 0 bases to trimming and J lost 7 bases, with 11 bases between them. The CDR3 is made up of 14 amino acids. The CDR3 sequence: CASSVATGFNEQFF. The DNA for the CDR3 is TGTGCCAGCAGCGTAGCTACAGGGTTTAATGAGCAGTTCTTC.

The rearrangement joins TRBV7-9 to TRBJ2-2; 7 positions agree with TRBD2. Germline V CDR1 and CDR2: SEHNR, FQNEAQ (reference sequence). CDR3 size: 16 residues. With V trimmed by 2 bases and J by 5 bases, 8 bases remained unmatched. The DNA for the CDR3 is TGTGCCAGCAGCTTAAGTGCGGGGGTGAAAACCGGGGAGCTGTTTTTT. Translating it yields CASSLSAGVKTGELFF.

Regarding this clone: Other DNA sequences in the sample encode the same CDR3. This rearrangement joins TRBV5-1 to TRBJ2-7; tentative D call: TRBD1 (5 bases). The V gene's germline CDR1 is SGHRS and CDR2 YFSETQ. The CDR3 contains 13 residues. The germline V and J ends were trimmed by 4 bases and 2 bases, with 10 bases remaining between them. The chain's CDR3 is CASSGAGPYEQYF. CDR3 in DNA: TGCGCCAGCAGCGGGGCAGGGCCCTACGAGCAGTACTTC. The full variable domain, completed using reference TRBV5-1 and TRBJ2-7, is KAGVTQTPRYLIKTRGQQVTLSCSPISGHRSVSWYQQTPGQGLQFLFEYFSETQRNKGNFPGRFSGRQFSNSRSEMNVSTLELGDSALYLCASSGAGPYEQYFGPGTRLTVT.

V gene TRBV5-5 combines with J gene TRBJ1-1; TRBD1 aligns across 8 bases. CDR3 length: 20 amino acids. In germline, CDR1 is SGHKS, CDR2 YYEKEE (reference sequence). After removal of 5 bases from V and 4 bases from J, the junction contained 25 bases not matched to a gene. The CDR3 reads CASRQGLTGEVALGSTEAFF. The CDR3 coding sequence is TGTGCCAGCAGACAGGGATTGACAGGGGAAGTCGCTCTAGGCAGCACTGAAGCTTTCTTT.

Here the CDR3 reads CASRRNLTYEQYF. DNA for the CDR3: TGTGCCAGCAGGCGGAATTTGACCTACGAGCAGTACTTC. The chain combines TRBV14 with TRBJ2-7; D gene ambiguous. The CDR3 totals 13 residues. Germline-derived CDR1 and CDR2 are SGHDN and FVKESK. The germline V and J ends were trimmed by 6 bases and 2 bases, with 11 bases remaining between them.

The gene calls are TRBV28 and TRBJ2-7; the match to TRBD1 covers 10 bases. This CDR3 contains 14 residues. J lost 3 bases, V lost 10 bases, and 9 bases had no gene match. Germline-derived CDR1 and CDR2 are MDHEN and SYDVKM. This CDR3 is CATTLDRGIYEQYF. CDR3 nucleotides: TGTGCCACCACTCTGGACAGGGGGATCTACGAGCAGTACTTC.

This chain uses TRBV7-2 with TRBJ2-5; D is possibly TRBD2 (5 bases). V was trimmed by 2 bases and J by 4 bases, leaving 8 bases between them. Germline V gene lookup returns CDR1 SGHTA and CDR2 FQGNSA. The length of the CDR3 is 13 residues. The CDR3 is CASSLPSPETQYF. The CDR3 DNA reads TGTGCCAGCAGCTTACCTAGCCCAGAGACCCAGTACTTC.

This sequence joins TRBV5-6 and TRBJ2-3; possible D gene TRBD1, 5 bases. CDR3 length equals 13 residues. Germline V gives CDR1 SGHDT, CDR2 YYEEEE. Trimming took off 3 bases at V and 2 bases at J, with 7 bases between the two ends. CDR3: CASSSTATDTQYF. The CDR3 DNA follows: TGTGCCAGCAGCTCGACAGCCACAGATACGCAGTATTTT. Combining the CDR3 with reference TRBV5-6 and TRBJ2-3 gives the whole variable domain DAGVTQSPTHLIKTRGQQVTLRCSPKSGHDTVSWYQQALGQGPQFIFQYYEEEERQRGNFPDRFSGHQFPNYSSELNVNALLLGDSALYLCASSSTATDTQYFGPGTRLTVL.

The V call is TRBV7-9, the J call TRBJ2-1; D might be TRBD2 (6 bases). The CDR3 consists of 14 residues. Per the germline V gene, CDR1 is SEHNR and CDR2 is FQNEAQ (reference sequence). Trimming stripped 11 bases from V and 4 bases from J, with 18 bases between. CDR3 protein: CAVGLAIMYNEQFF. Here the CDR3 DNA reads TGTGCCGTGGGGCTAGCGATAATGTACAATGAGCAGTTCTTC.

V is TRBV7-2 and J is TRBJ2-7; D might be TRBD1 (6 bases). Looked up from germline, CDR1 is SGHTA and CDR2 is FQGNSA. The V and J ends lost 5 bases and 0 bases respectively, with 14 bases between them. The CDR3 runs 15 residues. The CDR3 DNA reads TGTGCCAGCAGCATCAGGGGAAGCTCCTCCTACGAGCAGTACTTC. Translation gives CASSIRGSSSYEQYF.

V gene TRBV7-2 combines with J gene TRBJ2-1, with 13 bases matching TRBD2. In germline, CDR1 is SGHTA, CDR2 FQGNSA. V lost 1 base to trimming and J lost 5 bases; unmatched junction nucleotides: 2. The CDR3 totals 16 residues. As DNA, the CDR3 is TGTGCCAGCAGCTTAGTCGGGACTAGCGGGGACAATGAGCAGTTCTTC. Amino acid sequence: CASSLVGTSGDNEQFF.

For this clone: Other nucleotide sequences in the sample specify the same CDR3. This chain joins TRBV5-6 and TRBJ1-2, with D maybe TRBD1 (6 bases). The CDR3 has 13 residues. The germline V gene has CDR1 SGHDT and CDR2 YYEEEE. V lost 4 bases, J lost 2 bases, and 9 bases lay in between. This CDR3 is CASSLQGNYGYTF. CDR3 bases: TGTGCCAGCAGCCTACAGGGAAACTATGGCTACACCTTC.

The V and J genes are TRBV7-9 and TRBJ2-1, with D hard to call. Germline lookup yields CDR1 SEHNR and CDR2 FQNEAQ (reference sequence). The CDR3 runs to 12 residues. Trimming took off 3 bases at V and 4 bases at J, with 4 bases between the two ends. The CDR3 protein is CASSFPYNEQFF. The CDR3 bases are TGTGCCAGCAGCTTCCCTTACAATGAGCAGTTCTTC.

A single count supports this clone. This sequence joins TRBV19 and TRBJ2-2; 9 nucleotides match TRBD2. The junction had 5 bases not matched to a gene; V was cut back by 3 bases and J by 3 bases. The CDR3 is made up of 16 amino acids. Germline CDR1 is LNHDA and CDR2 is SQIVND (reference sequence). CDR3 nucleotide sequence: TGTGCCAGTAGTATCAGTAGCGGGAGTTACACCGGGGAGCTGTTTTTT. This encodes CASSISSGSYTGELFF.

This CDR3 reads CASSLGTRGGTQYF. The CDR3 nucleotides read TGCGCCAGCAGCTTGGGGACTAGGGGAGGGACCCAGTACTTC. This chain joins TRBV5-1 and TRBJ2-5; 7 positions agree with TRBD2. This CDR3 comprises 14 residues. Per the germline V gene, CDR1 is SGHRS and CDR2 is YFSETQ. J was trimmed by 7 bases and V by 0 bases; bases with no gene match: 6.

The chain employs TRBV5-4 and TRBJ2-1, with 12 bases fitting TRBD2. The CDR3 is made up of 16 amino acids. V lost 1 base and J lost 15; bases outside the gene matches: 14. Germline assignment: CDR1 SGHNT and CDR2 YYREEE (reference sequence). CDR3 residues: CASSLRGTPSGRALFF. CDR3 coding DNA: TGTGCCAGCAGCTTGAGGGGGACCCCTAGCGGGAGGGCCCTGTTCTTC. Combining the CDR3 with reference TRBV5-4 and TRBJ2-1 gives the whole variable domain ETGVTQSPTHLIKTRGQQVTLRCSSQSGHNTVSWYQQALGQGPQFIFQYYREEENGRGNFPPRFSGLQFPNYSSELNVNALELDDSALYLCASSLRGTPSGRALFFGPGTRLTVL.

The chain joins TRBV19 to TRBJ1-1; the match to TRBD1 covers 9 bases. Germline loops: CDR1 LNHDA, CDR2 SQIVND (reference sequence). CDR3 length: 16 amino acids. J was trimmed by 1 base and V by 6 bases; bases with no gene match: 9. In DNA form, the CDR3 reads TGTGCCAGTAGGGTCCCGGGACAGGGTCGGAACACTGAAGCTTTCTTT. Translation gives CASRVPGQGRNTEAFF.